This TCR beta chain stems from a study of T cells in localized non-small cell lung cancer. The study, taken as a whole, reports: In the blood, greater T cell density corresponded to longer overall survival. Adjacent lung held a median approximately 57 of the top 100 tumor clones. Tumor trailed uninvolved adjacent lung in T cell clonality, which peaked there. Sequencing was limited to one tumor region, leaving the possibility of heterogeneity open.

Sequenced by immunoSEQ multiplex PCR; TCRdb stores in-frame clones only, minus some. The sample contains approximately 26,000 clones, around 90% of which appear only once. Trimming took off 2 bases at V and 4 bases at J, with 20 bases between the two ends. Germline CDR1 is MGHRA and CDR2 is YSYEKL. The CDR3 is made up of 17 amino acids. Notes on this clone: Its antigen is still unknown.

This TCR was recovered from a female donor at least 60 years old with stage II squamous cell lung carcinoma. Source: peripheral blood, taken before any cancer treatment. V usage is TRBV4-1 and J usage is TRBJ1-1, with D perhaps TRBD1 (6 bases). CDR3 residues: CASSQPLKRGGGTEAFF. DNA for the CDR3: TGCGCCAGCAGCCAACCCCTAAAAAGGGGAGGGGGCACTGAAGCTTTCTTT.